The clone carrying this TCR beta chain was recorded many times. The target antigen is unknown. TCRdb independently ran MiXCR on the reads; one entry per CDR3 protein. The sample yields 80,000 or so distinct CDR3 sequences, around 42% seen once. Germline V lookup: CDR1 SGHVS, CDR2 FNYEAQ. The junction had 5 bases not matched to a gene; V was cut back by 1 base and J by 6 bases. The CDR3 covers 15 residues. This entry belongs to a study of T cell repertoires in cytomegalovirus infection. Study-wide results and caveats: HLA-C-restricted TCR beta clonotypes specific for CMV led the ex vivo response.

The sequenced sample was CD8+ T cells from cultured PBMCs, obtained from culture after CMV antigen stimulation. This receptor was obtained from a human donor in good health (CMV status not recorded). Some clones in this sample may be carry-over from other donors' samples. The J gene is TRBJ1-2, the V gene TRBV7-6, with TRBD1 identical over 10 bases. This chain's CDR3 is CASSLEETGGHGYTF. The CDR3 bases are TGTGCCAGCAGCTTAGAGGAGACAGGGGGCCATGGCTACACCTTC.